The rows below give T cell receptor beta chains drawn from one sample of a study of blood T cell repertoires in COVID-19. Here immunoSEQ multiplex PCR was the method, and the copy in TCRdb shows in-frame clones only, minus some. In the table there are fewer than 450,000 clones, roughly 90% of which are singletons. Sequenced: peripheral blood. The receptor source for this set is a woman in her 70s with COVID-19, enrolled during active disease. CDR3s include the opening cysteine and the closing phenylalanine or tryptophan. D genes are given only for firm matches.

-	TRBV12-3/TRBV12-4	TRBJ2-1	CASILTAGEQFF
-	TRBV21-1	TRBJ1-6	CASTIEGTVQGVNSPLHF
-	TRBV2	TRBJ2-3	CASSGPTRRSTDTQYF
TRBD1	TRBV6-4	TRBJ2-7	CASSDRQGPHEQYF
-	TRBV7-2	TRBJ2-1	CASSLDVSEYNEQFF
TRBD1	TRBV11-3	TRBJ1-1	CASSLGQGYTEAFF
TRBD2	TRBV7-3	TRBJ2-3	CASSPSGAGGTDTQYF
-	TRBV12-3/TRBV12-4	TRBJ2-7	CASSLGGPYEQYF
TRBD1	TRBV7-9	TRBJ2-1	CASSLIGQGAKQFF
-	TRBV19	TRBJ1-2	CASSLRGGLLGYGYTF
TRBD1	TRBV7-9	TRBJ2-2	CASSSGWTGKNTGELFF
-	TRBV12-5	TRBJ1-1	CASERGFDTEAFF
-	TRBV4-3	TRBJ1-5	CASSFRVFDNQPQHF
TRBD1	TRBV6-5	TRBJ1-1	CASTRQGDTEAFF
TRBD1	TRBV2	TRBJ1-5	CASRFDRGNQPQHF
-	TRBV7-2	TRBJ2-1	CASSLAGAPYNEQFF
-	TRBV7-8	TRBJ1-2	CASSSRDYYGYTF
TRBD1	TRBV27	TRBJ2-2	CASSLGTASGELFF